This TCR beta chain was captured by sequencing in a study of blood T cell repertoires in COVID-19. Study summary: PBMCs, B-cell-depleted T cells, or T cells were the source of the cDNA or gDNA that made up the material.

This CDR3 is 16 amino acids long. J gave up 2 bases and V 7 bases, and 7 bases lay outside the gene matches. Germline V CDR1 and CDR2: SEHNR, FQNEAQ (reference sequence). TCRdb's copy holds only in-frame clones and misses some; the assay was immunoSEQ multiplex PCR. The sample records about 250,000 clones, around 84% being singletons. The receptor was derived from a man aged 40-49 years who had recovered from COVID-19. The sample consisted of PBMCs or T cells enriched from blood (not recorded which). This chain uses TRBV7-9 with TRBJ2-6, with TRBD1 matching 8 bases. The CDR3 DNA reads TGTGCCAGCACCCTGGACAGGGCGGCTGGGGCCAACGTCCTGACTTTC. Translated, it gives CASTLDRAAGANVLTF. The full variable domain, completed using reference TRBV7-9 and TRBJ2-6, is DTGVSQNPRHKITKRGQNVTFRCDPISEHNRLYWYRQTLGQGPEFLTYFQNEAQLEKSRLLSDRFSAERPKGSFSTLEIQRTEQGDSAMYLCASTLDRAAGANVLTFGAGSRLTVL.